The rows below give T cell receptor beta chains drawn from one sample of a study of blood T cell repertoires in COVID-19. Some clones are missing from TCRdb's copy, which holds only in-frame ones; the method was immunoSEQ multiplex PCR. Among around 25,000 clones listed, about four fifths were seen once. The sequenced sample consisted of peripheral blood. The receptors come from an elderly man with active or convalescent COVID-19. The CDR3 runs from the conserved cysteine through the conserved F or W. The D gene is left open where the match is weak. Size is omitted from some rows. Given values are once, few, many or a class for expanded clones.

CASSITSGGANEQYF TGTGCCAGCAGCATTACTAGCGGGGGGGCTAACGAGCAGTACTTC TRBV7-2 . TRBJ2-7 TRBD2 15
CSASFWLQVPLPTYNSPLHF TGCAGTGCTAGTTTCTGGTTACAGGTCCCGCTTCCAACCTATAATTCACCCCTCCACTTT TRBV20-1 . TRBJ1-6 . 20
CATKPTGYQETQYF TGTGCCACCAAGCCGACAGGGTACCAAGAGACCCAGTACTTC TRBV24-1 . TRBJ2-5 TRBD1 14
CASSPFGGSATDTQYF TGTGCCAGCTCTCCCTTTGGTGGGAGCGCCACAGATACGCAGTATTTT TRBV18 . TRBJ2-3 . 16
CASSEQGNYGYTF TGCGCCAGCAGTGAGCAGGGTAACTATGGCTACACCTTC TRBV10-2 . TRBJ1-2 . 13
CASSRGWDTEAFF TGCGCCAGCAGTCGGGGATGGGACACTGAAGCTTTCTTT TRBV10-2 . TRBJ1-1 . 13
CASSFFATGGDTQYF TGTGCCAGCAGCTTCTTTGCGACAGGGGGCGATACGCAGTATTTT TRBV11-2 . TRBJ2-3 TRBD1 15
CASSSRSGSDEQYF TGTGCCAGCAGTTCTCGCTCGGGGTCAGACGAGCAGTACTTC TRBV27 few TRBJ2-7 . 14
CASSLTGQGQYF TGTGCCAGCAGCCTCACCGGGCAGGGGCAGTACTTC TRBV7-8 . TRBJ2-7 . 12
CASSLGLVTDTQYF TGCGCCAGCAGCTTGGGGCTAGTCACAGATACGCAGTATTTT TRBV5-1 . TRBJ2-3 . 14
CASSAQGYSNQPQHF TGTGCCAGCAGCGCACAGGGTTATAGCAATCAGCCCCAGCATTTT TRBV5-6 . TRBJ1-5 . 15
CASSRITGVAEAFF TGTGCCAGCAGTAGGATAACAGGGGTAGCTGAAGCTTTCTTT TRBV6-6 . TRBJ1-1 TRBD1 14
CASSPPSRGGTEAFF TGTGCCAGCTCACCACCATCCAGGGGCGGGACTGAAGCTTTCTTT TRBV18 . TRBJ1-1 . 15
CASSQVPGSRDSAKNIQYF TGCGCCAGCAGCCAAGTCCCGGGGTCGAGGGATAGTGCCAAAAACATTCAGTACTTC TRBV4-1 . TRBJ2-4 . 19
CASSKESAGARRHGYTF TGTGCCAGCAGCAAAGAGAGCGCAGGGGCTCGGCGTCATGGCTACACCTTC TRBV7-2 . TRBJ1-2 . 17
CASSLNREEQYF TGTGCCAGCAGTTTAAACAGGGAAGAGCAGTATTTT TRBV12-3/TRBV12-4 . TRBJ2-3 . 12
CASTNTDTQYF TGTGCCAGCACCAACACAGATACGCAGTATTTT TRBV7-6 . TRBJ2-3 . 11
CASSFSGGAAGELFF TGCGCCAGCAGCTTCAGCGGAGGGGCGGCCGGGGAGCTGTTTTTT TRBV5-1 few TRBJ2-2 . 15
CASSVALSGANVLTF TGTGCCAGCAGCGTAGCTCTCTCTGGGGCCAACGTCCTGACTTTC TRBV9 . TRBJ2-6 . 15
CASSQVRGAKNTEAFF TGCGCCAGCAGCCAAGTCCGGGGGGCAAAGAACACTGAAGCTTTCTTT TRBV4-1 . TRBJ1-1 . 16
CASSLTSGSEQYF TGTGCCAGCAGCTTAACTAGCGGGAGCGAGCAGTACTTC TRBV7-2 . TRBJ2-7 TRBD2 13
CASSYGTGGSGQPQHF TGTGCCAGCAGTTACGGGACAGGGGGCTCGGGGCAGCCCCAGCATTTT TRBV6-5 . TRBJ1-5 TRBD1 16